This passage covers 28 T cell receptor beta chains from one sample sequenced in a study of shared clonotypes between healthy human individuals. TCRdb's copy holds only in-frame clones and misses some; the assay was immunoSEQ multiplex PCR. This table holds about 980,000 clones, 76% found once. Sample: memory CD4+ T cells sorted from blood. Subset in this sample: CD45RA-negative fraction. The receptors stem from a man younger than 35 in good health.

The J gene is TRBJ2-7, the V gene TRBV19; 11 bases match TRBD1. V gave up 6 bases and J gave up 0 bases; unmatched junction bases: 7. Looked up from germline, CDR1 is LNHDA and CDR2 is SQIVND (reference sequence). The CDR3 is 16 residues long. CDR3 DNA sequence: TGTGCCAGTAGAGCCGGGACAGGGGGGGCCTCCTACGAGCAGTACTTC. Amino acids: CASRAGTGGASYEQYF.

This chain links TRBV14 with TRBJ2-2; D ambiguous. This CDR3 has 14 residues. The ends were cut back, 2 bases at V and 2 bases at J, with 6 bases in the middle. Per the germline V gene, CDR1 is SGHDN and CDR2 is FVKESK. The CDR3 protein is CASSQLRNTGELFF. CDR3 bases: TGTGCCAGCAGCCAACTTAGAAACACCGGGGAGCTGTTTTTT. The full variable domain, completed using reference TRBV14 and TRBJ2-2, is EAGVTQFPSHSVIEKGQTVTLRCDPISGHDNLYWYRRVMGKEIKFLLHFVKESKQDESGMPNNRFLAERTGGTYSTLKVQPAELEDSGVYFCASSQLRNTGELFFGEGSRLTVL.

This clone turned up a few times. CDR3 DNA sequence: TGCGCCAGCAGCCCTGCAGGGGGGGACACCGGGGAGCTGTTTTTT. This codes for CASSPAGGDTGELFF. V and J are TRBV5-1 and TRBJ2-2, with D possibly being TRBD1 or TRBD2 (7 bases each). Germline-derived CDR1 and CDR2 are SGHRS and YFSETQ. The CDR3 has 15 amino acids. Trimming left V 4 bases short and J 3 bases short, with 13 bases between.

The chain employs TRBV10-3 and TRBJ1-5; 7 bases match TRBD1. V shed 10 bases and J 0 bases; nucleotides not matched to a gene: 9. Germline CDR1 is ENHRY and CDR2 is SYGVKD. The CDR3 has 15 amino acids. The CDR3 DNA is TGTGCCACCACCGAAACAGGGGTTAGCAATCAGCCCCAGCATTTT. Its translation is CATTETGVSNQPQHF.

The chain carries TRBV30 and TRBJ1-3; no clear D. Germline CDR1 GTSNPN, CDR2 SVGIG (reference sequence). There are 12 residues in the CDR3. Trimming removed 6 bases at V and 3 bases at J, with 9 bases between. CDR3 region: CACKRFGNTIYF. CDR3 nucleotide sequence: TGTGCCTGTAAACGATTTGGAAACACCATATATTTT. Full variable domain (remainder filled in from reference TRBV30 and TRBJ1-3): SQTIHQWPATLVQPVGSPLSLECTVEGTSNPNLYWYRQAAGRGLQLLFYSVGIGQISSEVPQNLSASRPQDRQFILSSKKLLLSDSGFYLCACKRFGNTIYFGEGSWLTVV.

Comments on this clone: Given a much more abundant clone one base away, this may be a read error. The sample contains more than one DNA sequence encoding this CDR3. The chain recombines TRBV5-1 with TRBJ2-3, with D uncertain. CDR3 length: 14 residues. V lost 0 bases and J 2 bases, leaving 7 bases between the germline ends. Looked up from germline, CDR1 is SGHRS and CDR2 is YFSETQ. The CDR3 loop is CASSLEQTTDTQYF. CDR3 in DNA: TGCGCCAGCAGCTTGGAGCAGACCACAGATACGCAGTATTTT.

The chain employs TRBV7-2 and TRBJ2-3, with a tentative D call TRBD2 (6 bases). CDR3 length: 14 amino acids. Per the germline V gene, CDR1 is SGHTA and CDR2 is FQGNSA. Trimming shortened V by 2 bases and J by 5 bases, and 11 bases separated the two germline ends. The CDR3 spells CASSLMAGKDTQYF. Written as DNA, the CDR3 is TGTGCCAGCAGCTTAATGGCGGGAAAAGATACGCAGTATTTT.

This clone was observed a few times. This chain connects TRBV5-1 to TRBJ1-5; D may be TRBD1 (5 bases). Germline CDR1 and CDR2: SGHRS and YFSETQ. V was pared by 0 bases and J by 8 bases, with 12 bases between. This CDR3 contains 14 residues. The CDR3 loop reads CASSLEAGREPQHF. The DNA of the CDR3 is TGCGCCAGCAGCTTGGAGGCAGGGAGGGAGCCCCAGCATTTT.

V is TRBV2 and J is TRBJ1-2; 8 nucleotides agree with TRBD1. The J segment lost 8 bases and the V segment lost 5 bases, leaving 7 bases of the junction unmatched. Germline lookup yields CDR1 SNHLY and CDR2 FYNNEI. The CDR3 has 13 residues. As DNA, the CDR3 is TGTGCCAGCAGTAACCAGGGGGCCCGGGGCTACACCTTC. Its translation: CASSNQGARGYTF. Using reference TRBV2 and TRBJ1-2 for the parts outside the CDR3, the full variable domain is EPEVTQTPSHQVTQMGQEVILRCVPISNHLYFYWYRQILGQKVEFLVSFYNNEISEKSEIFDDQFSVERPDGSNFTLKIRSTKLEDSAMYFCASSNQGARGYTFGSGTRLTVV.

The chain combines TRBV11-3 with TRBJ2-5; TRBD2 matches 11 bases. Germline loops: CDR1 SGHNT, CDR2 YENEEA. V was clipped by 5 bases and J by 4 bases; unmatched bases: 3. The CDR3 is 14 residues long. As DNA, the CDR3 is TGTGCCAGCAGCCTGACTAGCGGGGTAGAGACCCAGTACTTC. It yields the protein CASSLTSGVETQYF.

Concerning this clone itself: Mismatch with germline at one junction end may stem from a read error. V usage is TRBV7-2 and J usage is TRBJ1-6, with unresolved D. This CDR3 is 15 amino acids long. In germline, CDR1 is SGHTA, CDR2 FQGNSA. CDR3 region: CASSFESSYNSPLHF. The CDR3 nucleotides read TGTGCTAGCAGCTTTGAGAGCTCCTATAATTCACCCCTCCACTTT.

The V gene is TRBV30, the J gene TRBJ1-1; D call uncertain. The germline gives CDR1 GTSNPN, CDR2 SVGIG (reference sequence). This CDR3 is built from 12 residues. V was trimmed by 0 bases and J by 6 bases, leaving 8 bases between them. DNA of the CDR3: TGTGCCTGGAGTGTAACCGGGGCTGAAGCTTTCTTT. Translated: CAWSVTGAEAFF.

The CDR3 loop reads CAISPLGQGNTGELFF. CDR3 bases: TGTGCCATCAGTCCCTTGGGACAGGGGAACACCGGGGAGCTGTTTTTT. V usage is TRBV10-3 and J usage is TRBJ2-2; 9 bases are a match to TRBD1. The CDR3 has 16 residues. Germline V gene data show CDR1 as ENHRY and CDR2 as SYGVKD. J gave up 1 base and V 5 bases, and 5 bases lay outside the gene matches.

As regards this clone: It is likely a read error: a sequence one base away is far more abundant. The sample carries other DNA sequences with the same CDR3. This chain joins TRBV7-6 and TRBJ1-2; TRBD1 matches at 7 bases. After removal of 3 bases from V and 2 bases from J, the junction contained 0 bases not matched to a gene. CDR3 length: 13 amino acids. Germline loops: CDR1 SGHVS, CDR2 FNYEAQ. CDR3 coding DNA: TGTGCCAGCAGCTTGGGACAGAACTATGGCTACACCTTC. This gives the protein CASSLGQNYGYTF.

V gene TRBV5-1 combines with J gene TRBJ2-7; the D gene could be TRBD1 or TRBD2 (5 bases each). CDR1 is SGHRS and CDR2 is YFSETQ in the germline V gene. Trimming stripped 5 bases from V and 1 base from J, with 19 bases between. The CDR3 has 16 residues. Written as DNA, the CDR3 is TGCGCCAGCAGTCAGGGAGCAAGGGACGGTTCCTACGAGCAGTACTTC. It translates to CASSQGARDGSYEQYF. The full variable domain, with the rest looked up from reference TRBV5-1 and TRBJ2-7, is KAGVTQTPRYLIKTRGQQVTLSCSPISGHRSVSWYQQTPGQGLQFLFEYFSETQRNKGNFPGRFSGRQFSNSRSEMNVSTLELGDSALYLCASSQGARDGSYEQYFGPGTRLTVT.

The chain joins TRBV2 to TRBJ2-7; possibly TRBD2 for D (5 bases). There are 15 residues in the CDR3. Trimming removed 3 bases from V and 3 bases from J, with 15 bases in between. From germline, CDR1 is SNHLY and CDR2 FYNNEI. DNA for the CDR3: TGTGCCAGCAGTGACCCCAGCGGAGAGGGCTACGAGCAGTACTTC. It specifies CASSDPSGEGYEQYF.

The J gene is TRBJ2-2, the V gene TRBV12-5; D may be TRBD2 (6 bases). Germline-derived CDR1 and CDR2 are LGHNT and FRNRAP. V was trimmed by 0 bases and J by 3 bases, leaving 11 bases between them. The CDR3 runs 16 residues. This CDR3 reads CASGLVLPGDTGELFF. Here the CDR3 DNA reads TGTGCTAGTGGTTTGGTACTCCCGGGGGACACCGGGGAGCTGTTTTTT.

About this clone itself: The same CDR3 can be traced to other DNA sequences in this sample. V usage is TRBV28 and J usage is TRBJ1-2; no clear D. Germline loops: CDR1 MDHEN, CDR2 SYDVKM. This CDR3 region has 13 residues. V lost 3 bases and J lost 0, with 5 bases in between. This chain's CDR3 is CASSFPANYGYTF. CDR3 DNA: TGTGCCAGCAGTTTCCCCGCTAACTATGGCTACACCTTC.

V usage is TRBV19 and J usage is TRBJ2-7, with D possibly being TRBD1 (5 bases). V was pared by 6 bases and J by 2 bases, with 14 bases between. This CDR3 contains 14 residues. Germline CDR1 reads LNHDA; CDR2 reads SQIVND (reference sequence). In DNA form, the CDR3 reads TGTGCCAGTAGGGACCCGACAGCGACCTACGAGCAGTACTTC. Protein sequence: CASRDPTATYEQYF.

The genes are TRBV6-5 and TRBJ1-1; TRBD1 agrees at 9 bases. There are 16 residues in the CDR3. J gave up 0 bases and V 4 bases, and 6 bases lay outside the gene matches. The V gene's germline CDR1 is MNHEY and CDR2 SVGAGI. CDR3 DNA: TGTGCCAGCAGTTTGGGACAGGGAAGACTGAACACTGAAGCTTTCTTT. Translation gives CASSLGQGRLNTEAFF.

This clone was detected a few times. The chain links TRBV19 to TRBJ2-3; 10 bases agree with TRBD1. Germline V gene lookup returns CDR1 LNHDA and CDR2 SQIVND (reference sequence). The CDR3 totals 15 residues. The ends lost 4 bases at V and 7 bases at J; junction bases unmatched: 8. The CDR3: CASSTTGTGANTQYF. CDR3 in DNA: TGTGCCAGTAGTACTACCGGGACAGGGGCCAATACGCAGTATTTT.

The rearrangement joins TRBV28 to TRBJ2-3; the match to TRBD2 covers 12 bases. This CDR3 is 16 amino acids long. Germline CDR1 and CDR2: MDHEN and SYDVKM. The V segment lost 3 bases and the J segment 7 bases; nucleotides outside the gene matches: 8. CDR3 residues: CASSLILAGGQNTQYF. In DNA, the CDR3 is TGTGCCAGCAGTTTGATCCTAGCGGGGGGGCAAAATACGCAGTATTTT. The whole variable domain, filled in from reference TRBV28 and TRBJ2-3, reads DVKVTQSSRYLVKRTGEKVFLECVQDMDHENMFWYRQDPGLGLRLIYFSYDVKMKEKGDIPEGYSVSREKKERFSLILESASTNQTSMYLCASSLILAGGQNTQYFGPGTRLTVL.

This clone was recorded a few times. The rearrangement joins TRBV30 to TRBJ1-4; possibly TRBD1 for D (5 bases). Germline CDR1 and CDR2: GTSNPN and SVGIG (reference sequence). The CDR3 runs to 15 residues. Trimming took 3 bases from V and 3 from J, leaving 14 bases between them. The CDR3 sequence: CAWRDSPGANEKLFF. The CDR3 nucleotides are TGTGCCTGGAGGGACTCTCCGGGGGCTAATGAAAAACTGTTTTTT.

This chain uses TRBV6-4 with TRBJ1-2; D unresolved. V lost 1 base to trimming and J lost 4 bases, with 4 bases between them. CDR1 is MRHNA, CDR2 SNTAGT, per germline. The CDR3 is 12 amino acids. CDR3 protein: CASSDFLYGYTF. CDR3 coding DNA: TGTGCCAGCAGTGACTTCCTCTATGGCTACACCTTC.

Notes on this clone: The CDR3 does not close with the conserved phenylalanine or tryptophan, likely indicating a read error. No DNA is shown, since the ends of the CDR3 on it are uncertain; the CDR3 is the one TCRdb lists. CDR3 loop: CAIRPLSGGPISV. V and J are TRBV28 and TRBJ2-3; the table's TRBD2 call for D was not verified on the DNA. The CDR3 totals 13 residues, both ends included. Germline values: CDR1 MDHEN, CDR2 SYDVKM.

The chain uses TRBV4-2 and TRBJ2-7, with 8 bases that match TRBD2. The germline gives CDR1 LGHNA, CDR2 YNFKEQ. The trim removed 4 bases at V and 0 bases at J, leaving 8 bases unmatched. The CDR3 totals 16 residues. The CDR3 loop reads CASSPLAGLSSYEQYF. CDR3 coding DNA: TGTGCCAGCAGCCCGTTAGCGGGGTTAAGCTCCTACGAGCAGTACTTC.

The rearrangement joins TRBV5-4 to TRBJ1-2; possible D gene TRBD1, 5 bases. Germline CDR1 reads SGHNT; CDR2 reads YYREEE (reference sequence). The CDR3 covers 15 residues. Trimming cost V 0 bases and J 4 bases, with 13 bases left between them. DNA of the CDR3: TGTGCCAGCAGCTTGGTGGGGATCGGGGGCTATGGCTACACCTTC. It codes for CASSLVGIGGYGYTF.

This chain connects TRBV15 to TRBJ2-5; the D is unclear. The germline V gene encodes CDR1 LNHNV and CDR2 YYDKDF (reference sequence). This CDR3 is built from 13 residues. V lost 1 base to trimming and J lost 3 bases, with 6 bases between them. DNA of the CDR3: TGTGCCACCAGCAGAGCCCCTAAAGAGACCCAGTACTTC. Its protein product is CATSRAPKETQYF.